The T cell receptor (beta chain) described here comes from a study of cytomegalovirus exposure and HLA in healthy donors. This CDR3 spans 17 amino acids. The V gene lost 4 bases and the J gene lost 0 bases, with 14 bases spanning the gap. Germline V gene lookup returns CDR1 SGHNT and CDR2 YYREEE (reference sequence). The PCR ran on 60 Vbeta and 13 Jbeta primers. Using immunoSEQ multiplex PCR, the repertoire was profiled, and TCRdb retains in-frame clones only, with some absent. The data contain about 160,000 clones, roughly 87% of them seen just once; the ten biggest clones take up about 4%. The rearrangement links TRBV5-4 to TRBJ2-6, with D hard to call. Sample: PBMCs. The receptor was isolated from a man aged 50 to 60 in good health and CMV-seropositive. CDR3: CASSPSSSNSGANVLTF. The CDR3 DNA sequence: TGTGCCAGCAGCCCGAGCTCATCAAACTCTGGGGCCAACGTCCTGACTTTC.